The clone carrying this T cell receptor beta chain has at least ten counts. The antigen is unknown. The data belong to a study of OX40 agonist ivuxolimab in advanced cancers. In the study overall: At 0.01 to 10 mg/kg, ivuxolimab was administered intravenously to patients every 2 weeks.

Using immunoSEQ multiplex PCR, the repertoire was profiled, and TCRdb retains in-frame clones only, with some absent. The sample has approximately 70,000 clones; 70% to 90% are singletons. This CDR3 region has 14 residues. Germline V gene lookup returns CDR1 MNHNS and CDR2 SASEGT. Trimming pared 3 bases from V and 2 bases from J, leaving 11 bases between. Study-level points and caveats: Part of the nonresponder group also had normalized T-cell clonal expansion that was low.

The chain joins TRBV6-1 to TRBJ2-7; a possible D gene is TRBD1 (6 bases). The sequences come from CD4+ or CD8+ T cells sorted from blood, collected in a trial of the OX40 agonist ivuxolimab. This receptor was identified in an adult with an advanced solid tumor such as melanoma, head and neck, liver or kidney cancer. The CDR3 loop is CASSDRGGPYEQYF. The CDR3 DNA reads as TGTGCCAGCAGTGATAGAGGGGGACCCTACGAGCAGTACTTC.